These 28 T cell receptor beta chains were sequenced from one sample in a study of T cell responses to AZD1222 COVID-19 vaccine. Libraries were prepared by immunoSEQ multiplex PCR; TCRdb keeps only in-frame clonotypes and omits some of them. The sample carries 250,000 to 300,000 clones, approximately 94% recorded once. Here the sequenced sample was peripheral blood, taken 28 days after the second AZD1222 dose. All receptors derive from an adult who received the AZD1222 COVID-19 vaccine.

The chain combines TRBV9 with TRBJ2-5; 9 bases align to TRBD2. J lost 5 bases, V lost 1 base, and 6 bases had no gene match. The CDR3 covers 15 residues. CDR1 and CDR2 (germline): SGDLS, YYNGEE. The CDR3 bases are TGTGCCAGCAGCGTAAGTGCTAGCGGGGATGAGACCCAGTACTTC. Translating gives CASSVSASGDETQYF.

The V and J genes are TRBV28 and TRBJ1-1; D call uncertain. This CDR3 has 13 amino acids. Germline-derived CDR1 and CDR2 are MDHEN and SYDVKM. Trimming took off 5 bases at V and 1 base at J, with 8 bases between the two ends. CDR3 sequence: CASSQPPNTEAFF. CDR3 nucleotides: TGTGCCAGCAGTCAACCTCCGAACACTGAAGCTTTCTTT.

This clone showed up just a few times. V and J are TRBV2 and TRBJ1-5; D is undetermined. The V end was cut by 3 bases, the J end by 4 bases, with 13 bases between. In germline, CDR1 is SNHLY, CDR2 FYNNEI. This CDR3 is 15 amino acids long. CDR3 region: CASSDGGSSNQPQHF. In nucleotides, the CDR3 is TGTGCCAGCAGTGATGGAGGGTCCAGTAATCAGCCCCAGCATTTT.

This chain joins TRBV7-2 and TRBJ1-5, with no clear D. This CDR3 comprises 14 residues. Trimming took off 1 base at V and 3 bases at J, with 7 bases between the two ends. The germline gives CDR1 SGHTA, CDR2 FQGNSA. CDR3 DNA: TGTGCCAGCAGCTTAGAGGCTACCAATCAGCCCCAGCATTTT. It codes for CASSLEATNQPQHF.

The chain recombines TRBV19 with TRBJ2-3; D possibly corresponds to TRBD2 (5 bases). V was cut by 4 bases and J by 3 bases, with 8 bases left in between. Germline V gene sequence: CDR1 LNHDA, CDR2 SQIVND (reference sequence). The CDR3 runs to 13 residues. The CDR3, as DNA: TGTGCCAGTAGTAACCCGGGGACAGATACGCAGTATTTT. Translated: CASSNPGTDTQYF.

This chain joins TRBV5-6 and TRBJ1-2; 9 bases are a match to TRBD1. The CDR3 contains 16 residues. The V segment lost 5 bases and the J segment 2 bases; nucleotides outside the gene matches: 10. Germline V lookup: CDR1 SGHDT, CDR2 YYEEEE. CDR3 DNA: TGTGCCAGCAGGATAACTGGACAGGGGAAAAACTATGGCTACACCTTC. Translation gives CASRITGQGKNYGYTF. Using reference TRBV5-6 and TRBJ1-2 for the parts outside the CDR3, the full variable domain is DAGVTQSPTHLIKTRGQQVTLRCSPKSGHDTVSWYQQALGQGPQFIFQYYEEEERQRGNFPDRFSGHQFPNYSSELNVNALLLGDSALYLCASRITGQGKNYGYTFGSGTRLTVV.

The gene calls are TRBV5-6 and TRBJ2-7; D not certain. The germline V and J ends were trimmed by 1 base and 3 bases, with 5 bases remaining between them. CDR3 length equals 12 residues. Germline V CDR1 and CDR2: SGHDT, YYEEEE. CDR3 loop: CASSLWGYEQYF. The CDR3 DNA follows: TGTGCCAGCAGCTTGTGGGGCTACGAGCAGTACTTC.

The V and J genes are TRBV10-2 and TRBJ1-5, with no clear D. Germline V gene sequence: CDR1 WSHSY, CDR2 SAAADI. CDR3 length equals 13 residues. With 2 bases removed from V and 0 bases from J, the gap between germline ends came to 2 bases. In DNA, the CDR3 is TGCGCCAGCAGTGAGAATAGCAATCAGCCCCAGCATTTT. Its protein product is CASSENSNQPQHF.

V is TRBV6-2 or TRBV6-3 and J is TRBJ1-6; no reliable D call. Per the germline V gene, CDR1 is MNHEY and CDR2 is SVGEGT. The V end lost 5 bases, the J end lost 10 bases, and 15 bases lay between the germline ends. The CDR3 runs 14 residues. CDR3 amino acids: CASSPVEGGSPLHF. In DNA form, the CDR3 reads TGTGCCAGCAGTCCGGTAGAGGGCGGGTCACCCCTCCACTTT.

This clone was seen a single time. This chain links TRBV5-8 with TRBJ1-5; unclear D gene. V lost 0 bases and J 4 bases, leaving 5 bases between the germline ends. Germline V lookup: CDR1 SGHTS, CDR2 YDEGEE. CDR3 size: 13 residues. The CDR3 sequence is CASSLVGNQPQHF. In DNA form, the CDR3 reads TGTGCCAGCAGCTTGGTGGGAAATCAGCCCCAGCATTTT.

The chain recombines TRBV3-1 (or the pseudogene TRBV3-2) with TRBJ2-1; 8 nucleotides agree with TRBD2. The CDR3 sequence is 16 residues long. Trimming removed 4 bases from V and 0 bases from J; junction bases left unmatched: 5. CDR1 and CDR2 (germline): LGHDT, YNNKEL (reference sequence). CDR3 in amino acids: CASSRGLAGSYNEQFF. CDR3 coding DNA: TGTGCCAGCAGCCGCGGGCTAGCGGGCTCCTACAATGAGCAGTTCTTC.

The chain uses TRBV27 and TRBJ2-1, with TRBD2 identical over 8 bases. Looked up from germline, CDR1 is MNHEY and CDR2 is SMNVEV (reference sequence). Germline trimming cut 3 bases from V and 9 bases from J; bases unmatched to any gene: 10. The CDR3 runs 15 residues. For the CDR3, the DNA is TGTGCCAGCAGTTTGAAAGGGACTAGTTTCCGTGAGCAGTTCTTC. Its translation: CASSLKGTSFREQFF.

The rearrangement links TRBV6-5 to TRBJ2-2; D might be TRBD1 (5 bases). The germline V gene encodes CDR1 MNHEY and CDR2 SVGAGI. The CDR3 loop spans 14 amino acids. The V end lost 11 bases, the J end lost 0 bases, and 13 bases lay between the germline ends. The CDR3 nucleotides read TGTGCCCATAGGGGTTCTTCGAACACCGGGGAGCTGTTTTTT. Translation gives CAHRGSSNTGELFF.

The chain is built from TRBV28 and TRBJ1-4, with D possibly TRBD1 on 5 matching bases. CDR3 length: 15 residues. V gave up 6 bases and J gave up 11 bases, with 22 bases separating them. The germline gives CDR1 MDHEN, CDR2 SYDVKM. CDR3 bases: TGTGCCAGCAGGGGGGGTGCGGCCGGGCGAGGGAAACTGTTTTTT. Its protein is CASRGGAAGRGKLFF.

This clone has a single count. The chain employs TRBV4-1 and TRBJ2-7, with D possibly matching TRBD1 (6 bases). The CDR3 has 17 amino acids. CDR1 is MGHRA and CDR2 is YSYEKL in the germline V gene. Trimming left V 1 base short and J 3 bases short, with 19 bases between. CDR3 bases: TGCGCCAGCAGCCAAGTTATGGCGTTGCGACAGGACTACGAGCAGTACTTC. This codes for CASSQVMALRQDYEQYF.

The chain combines TRBV2 with TRBJ1-1; no definite D call. Germline CDR1 is SNHLY and CDR2 is FYNNEI. Trimming pared 3 bases from V and 5 bases from J, leaving 10 bases between. This CDR3 has 13 residues. The CDR3 loop is CASSDWRETEAFF. The CDR3 DNA follows: TGTGCCAGCAGTGATTGGAGGGAGACTGAAGCTTTCTTT.

This clone was seen once. The chain is built from TRBV28 and TRBJ1-2; no firm D call. V lost 3 bases and J lost 4, with 12 bases in between. The CDR3 runs 14 residues. Germline CDR1 and CDR2: MDHEN and SYDVKM. In nucleotides, the CDR3 is TGTGCCAGCAGTTTGACGAGACAAGGCTATGGCTACACCTTC. Protein product: CASSLTRQGYGYTF.

CDR3 bases: TGTGCCAGCAGCTCGGACGGAAACTATGGCTACACCTTC. Amino acids: CASSSDGNYGYTF. The rearrangement links TRBV5-6 to TRBJ1-2; D is unclear. Trimming took 3 bases from V and 2 from J, leaving 8 bases between them. Germline lookup yields CDR1 SGHDT and CDR2 YYEEEE. This CDR3 has 13 amino acids.

CDR3 protein: CASSQGVTEPMNTEAFF. Here the CDR3 DNA reads TGCGCCAGCAGCCAAGGGGTGACAGAACCCATGAACACTGAAGCTTTCTTT. The chain carries TRBV4-1 and TRBJ1-1; weak D call: TRBD1 (5 bases). Germline-derived CDR1 and CDR2 are MGHRA and YSYEKL. V dropped 1 base and J dropped 0 bases, with 15 bases sitting between them. The CDR3 length is 17 residues.

In this sample, this clone turned up once. At one end the junction does not follow the germline gene, possibly because of a read error. V usage is TRBV28 and J usage is TRBJ2-1; D may correspond to TRBD1 or TRBD2 (6 bases each). Germline loops: CDR1 MDHEN, CDR2 SYDVKM. This CDR3 has 15 residues. CDR3 sequence: CASSIGGLSHNEQFF. The CDR3 region has the DNA TGTGCCAGCAGTATAGGGGGACTCTCCCACAATGAGCAGTTCTTC.

The CDR3, as DNA: TGTGCCAGTAGTCAAAGAGGGGGACTGAGCAATCAGCCCCAGCATTTT. Translation: CASSQRGGLSNQPQHF. V gene TRBV19 combines with J gene TRBJ1-5; weak D call: TRBD1 (6 bases). The CDR3 covers 16 residues. With 5 bases removed from V and 1 base from J, the gap between germline ends came to 15 bases. The germline gives CDR1 LNHDA, CDR2 SQIVND (reference sequence).

The chain joins TRBV3-1 (or the pseudogene TRBV3-2) to TRBJ1-5; 9 nucleotides agree with TRBD1. Per germline, CDR1 LGHDT and CDR2 YNNKEL (reference sequence). V lost 0 bases to trimming and J lost 5 bases; unmatched junction nucleotides: 11. CDR3 length equals 18 residues. CDR3 amino acids: CASSQESGTGTMDQPQHF. CDR3 nucleotide sequence: TGTGCCAGCAGCCAAGAATCCGGGACAGGGACTATGGATCAGCCCCAGCATTTT.

The chain combines TRBV7-8 with TRBJ2-5; D possibly matches TRBD1 or TRBD2 (5 bases each). Trimming removed 6 bases at V and 5 bases at J, with 16 bases between. The length of the CDR3 is 14 residues. The germline gives CDR1 SGHVS, CDR2 FQNEAQ. The CDR3 DNA reads as TGTGCCAGCAGTATTCCGGGGCGTGAGGAGACCCAGTACTTC. Amino acids: CASSIPGREETQYF. Combining the CDR3 with reference TRBV7-8 and TRBJ2-5 gives the whole variable domain GAGVSQSPRYKVAKRGQDVALRCDPISGHVSLFWYQQALGQGPEFLTYFQNEAQLDKSGLPSDRFFAERPEGSVSTLKIQRTQQEDSAVYLCASSIPGREETQYFGPGTRLLVL.

The rearrangement links TRBV28 to TRBJ1-2, with 9 bases aligning to TRBD1. V lost 6 bases to trimming and J lost 7 bases; unmatched junction nucleotides: 6. Germline V gene data show CDR1 as MDHEN and CDR2 as SYDVKM. This CDR3 has 13 residues. CDR3 sequence reads: CASRQGAVSGYTF. The CDR3 coding sequence is TGTGCCAGCAGACAGGGGGCGGTTTCTGGCTACACCTTC.

The chain has TRBV7-9 and TRBJ2-1; 13 nucleotides line up with TRBD2. The CDR3 loop spans 16 amino acids. With V trimmed by 4 bases and J by 6 bases, 6 bases remained unmatched. Germline V gene data show CDR1 as SEHNR and CDR2 as FQNEAQ (reference sequence). CDR3 region: CASSSTSGGFRNEQFF. In nucleotides, the CDR3 is TGTGCCAGCAGCTCGACTAGCGGGGGGTTTCGCAATGAGCAGTTCTTC.

The chain combines TRBV25-1 with TRBJ2-2, with D uncertain. Between the trimmed V and J ends, which lost 2 bases and 5 bases, there was a span of 9 bases. Germline lookup yields CDR1 MGHDK and CDR2 SYGVNS. The CDR3 is 14 amino acids. CDR3 nucleotide sequence: TGTGCCAGCAGTGAAAATTTCGGAACCGGGGAGCTGTTTTTT. Its protein product is CASSENFGTGELFF.

The CDR3 DNA sequence: TGTGCCAGCAGCTCCCGGGACCGGGGCTACACCTTC. It is translated as CASSSRDRGYTF. V usage is TRBV5-6 and J usage is TRBJ1-2; TRBD1 is a possible D gene (5 bases). The CDR3 extends over 12 amino acids. Trimming removed 3 bases from V and 8 bases from J, with 11 bases in between. CDR1 SGHDT and CDR2 YYEEEE come from the germline V gene.

This rearrangement joins TRBV11-2 to TRBJ1-1; TRBD1 is a possible D gene (6 bases). CDR3 length equals 16 residues. The germline V gene encodes CDR1 SGHAT and CDR2 FQNNGV. Trimming pared 3 bases from V and 2 bases from J, leaving 16 bases between. The CDR3 nucleotides read TGTGCCAGCAGCTTGGTACAGGGCGTTTTAAACACTGAAGCTTTCTTT. Its protein is CASSLVQGVLNTEAFF.